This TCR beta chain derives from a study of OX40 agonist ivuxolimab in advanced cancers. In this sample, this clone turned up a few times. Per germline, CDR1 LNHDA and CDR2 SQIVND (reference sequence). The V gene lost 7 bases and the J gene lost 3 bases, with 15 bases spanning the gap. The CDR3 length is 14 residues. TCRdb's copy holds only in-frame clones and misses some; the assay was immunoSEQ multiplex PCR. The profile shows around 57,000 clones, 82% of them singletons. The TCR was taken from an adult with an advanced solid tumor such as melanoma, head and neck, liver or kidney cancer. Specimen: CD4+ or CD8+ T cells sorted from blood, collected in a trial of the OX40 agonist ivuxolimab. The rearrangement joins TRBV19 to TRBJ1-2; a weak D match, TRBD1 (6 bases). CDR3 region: CASIRPGVHYGYTF. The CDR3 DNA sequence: TGTGCCAGTATCCGACCAGGGGTTCACTATGGCTACACCTTC.